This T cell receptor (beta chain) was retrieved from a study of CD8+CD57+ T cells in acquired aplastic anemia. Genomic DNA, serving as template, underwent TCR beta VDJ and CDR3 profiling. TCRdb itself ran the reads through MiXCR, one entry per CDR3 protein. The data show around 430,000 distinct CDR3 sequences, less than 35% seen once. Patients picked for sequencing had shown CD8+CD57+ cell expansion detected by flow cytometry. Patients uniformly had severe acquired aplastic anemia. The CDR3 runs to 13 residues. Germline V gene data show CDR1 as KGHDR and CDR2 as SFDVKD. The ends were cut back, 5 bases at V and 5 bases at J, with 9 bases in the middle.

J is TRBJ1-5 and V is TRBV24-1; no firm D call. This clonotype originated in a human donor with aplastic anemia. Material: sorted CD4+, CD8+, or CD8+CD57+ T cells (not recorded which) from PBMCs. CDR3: CATSAATHQPQHF. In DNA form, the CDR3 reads TGTGCCACCAGTGCGGCCACGCATCAGCCCCAGCATTTT.